This is a list of T cell receptor beta chains from one sample in a study of identical twins. From the 5' RACE reads, TCRdb called clonotypes with MiXCR, one entry per CDR3 protein. This table has around 500,000 distinct CDR3 sequences, about 14% appearing once. This sample was shared with a second study, whose subject was yellow fever vaccine responses in identical twins.

Source material: CD4+ T cells sorted from blood. The receptors stem from a woman between 18 and 29 years old in good health. Each CDR3 is given with its conserved first and last residue. Fields, in order: V gene, CDR3 protein.

V gene: TRBV7-2; CDR3 protein: CASSFEREVGEQYF
V gene: TRBV28; CDR3 protein: CASKGQGFTGELFF
V gene: TRBV20-1; CDR3 protein: CSASGDRQGGHEQYF
V gene: TRBV6-1; CDR3 protein: CASLELAGVTEQYF
V gene: TRBV5-1; CDR3 protein: CASSFGQGADTQYF
V gene: TRBV5-1; CDR3 protein: CASSLERTSDYNEQFF
V gene: TRBV4-3; CDR3 protein: CASSQEGTEADTQYF
V gene: TRBV30; CDR3 protein: CAFKLGGASTDTQYF
V gene: TRBV20-1; CDR3 protein: CSAHGQANQPQHF
V gene: TRBV10-3; CDR3 protein: CAIRTDRVGTGELFF
V gene: TRBV7-2; CDR3 protein: CASSLFAGINNEQFF
V gene: TRBV20-1; CDR3 protein: CSASGLRTGFHEQYF
V gene: TRBV28; CDR3 protein: CASSSGKGGTDTQYF
V gene: TRBV27; CDR3 protein: CASGTGYGYTF
V gene: TRBV15; CDR3 protein: CATSRERQARNQPQHF
V gene: TRBV7-8; CDR3 protein: CASSTILPGAGETQYF
V gene: TRBV9; CDR3 protein: CASSALVVGLARHTQYF
V gene: TRBV6-5; CDR3 protein: CASSYSSPRGALNTEAFF
V gene: TRBV25-1; CDR3 protein: CASSKGQGYLAGELFF
V gene: TRBV6-2/TRBV6-3; CDR3 protein: CASSKPTGGAGELFF
V gene: TRBV5-1; CDR3 protein: CASSSLAGGPIGELFF
V gene: TRBV7-9; CDR3 protein: CASREAGVAYEQYF
V gene: TRBV19; CDR3 protein: CASSTRRGRYDQPQHF
V gene: TRBV5-1; CDR3 protein: CASSLGSGQPQHF
V gene: TRBV7-7; CDR3 protein: CASSPGGQPQETQYF
V gene: TRBV5-1; CDR3 protein: CASSPWTGGTNTIYF
V gene: TRBV12-3/TRBV12-4; CDR3 protein: CASRGQTPSYEQYF
V gene: TRBV5-1; CDR3 protein: CASSSNAGTSAVNEQFF
V gene: TRBV27; CDR3 protein: CASSRQPRLSGELFF
V gene: TRBV5-1; CDR3 protein: CASSSTGTANEKLFF
V gene: TRBV6-1; CDR3 protein: CASSRHWTAGTEAFF
V gene: TRBV4-3; CDR3 protein: CASSQEARGDGWRHNEQFF
V gene: TRBV12-3/TRBV12-4; CDR3 protein: CASSPFASANTGELFF
V gene: TRBV20-1; CDR3 protein: CSALDESNYGYTF
V gene: TRBV5-1; CDR3 protein: CASSFGQDTDTQYF
V gene: TRBV2; CDR3 protein: CASSWGVNEQFF
V gene: TRBV6-1; CDR3 protein: CASTPLGTGTYEQYF
V gene: TRBV7-2; CDR3 protein: CASRFASTDTQYF
V gene: TRBV11-2; CDR3 protein: CASSLGVGSTDTQYF
V gene: TRBV7-6; CDR3 protein: CASSLRLAGMTSYEQYF
V gene: TRBV11-3; CDR3 protein: CASSPRTGGGEQFF
V gene: TRBV10-3; CDR3 protein: CAISESNRVSYNEQFF
V gene: TRBV12-3/TRBV12-4; CDR3 protein: CASSQGGTGDVLTF
V gene: TRBV7-6; CDR3 protein: CASSKLPDSGRAGETQYF